One sample yielded the 9 T cell receptor beta chains listed below, sequenced in a study of molecular identifiers for immune sequencing clone quantification. TCRdb recomputed calls from the PCR reads with MiXCR, one row per CDR3 protein. The table lists approximately 90,000 distinct CDR3 sequences, less than 25% of them singletons. Input material: naive CD8+ T cells from blood, with Jurkat cell RNA spiked in. This sample's subset: FACS-sorted CD8+CD4-CCR7+CD45RA+ naive T cells. Every receptor here comes from a human donor in good health. Some libraries in this study had Jurkat cell RNA spiked in.

This clonotype was seen a few times. The CDR3 coding sequence is TGCGCCAGGACAATCGACAGGGGGAGCTCCTACGAGCAGTACTTC. It encodes CARTIDRGSSYEQYF. The chain has TRBV5-1 and TRBJ2-7; 9 nucleotides align to TRBD1. J gave up 0 bases and V 8 bases, and 9 bases lay outside the gene matches. Germline V CDR1 and CDR2: SGHRS, YFSETQ. The CDR3 is 15 residues long. The whole variable domain, remainder taken from reference TRBV5-1 and TRBJ2-7, is KAGVTQTPRYLIKTRGQQVTLSCSPISGHRSVSWYQQTPGQGLQFLFEYFSETQRNKGNFPGRFSGRQFSNSRSEMNVSTLELGDSALYLCARTIDRGSSYEQYFGPGTRLTVT.

There are many counts of this clonotype. The J gene is TRBJ2-7, the V gene TRBV20-1, with D maybe TRBD1 (5 bases). This CDR3 contains 13 residues. Germline V gives CDR1 DFQATT, CDR2 SNEGSKA (reference sequence). Trimming took off 0 bases at V and 3 bases at J, with 9 bases between the two ends. CDR3 sequence (DNA): TGCAGTGCTAGAGATCCAGGGATCTACGAGCAGTACTTC. Its protein product is CSARDPGIYEQYF.

This clonotype was found many times. This sequence joins TRBV7-2 and TRBJ2-3; TRBD2 matches 9 bases. Germline V gene lookup returns CDR1 SGHTA and CDR2 FQGNSA. Germline trimming cut 4 bases from V and 2 bases from J; bases unmatched to any gene: 4. This CDR3 region has 15 residues. The CDR3 loop reads CASSSASGVTDTQYF. Here the CDR3 DNA reads TGTGCCAGCAGCTCGGCTAGCGGGGTCACAGATACGCAGTATTTT.

To note about this clonotype: A single base separates this from a much larger clone, so it may be a read error. The CDR3 DNA reads as TGTACCAGCCTGGGACGGATGAACACTGAAGCTTTCTTT. Protein: CTSLGRMNTEAFF. The V gene is TRBV6-2 or TRBV6-3, the J gene TRBJ1-1, with TRBD1 as a possible D gene (5 bases). The CDR3 is 13 amino acids. Germline V gene data show CDR1 as MNHEY and CDR2 as SVGEGT.

At least ten counts were recorded for this clonotype. The J gene is TRBJ1-3, the V gene TRBV12-3 or TRBV12-4; 9 bases match TRBD1. The V gene end was trimmed by 3 bases and the J gene end by 2 bases; junction bases not matched to a gene: 5. This CDR3 contains 16 residues. In DNA form, the CDR3 reads TGTGCCAGCAGTTTGATGAGGGACAGGGCTGGAAACACCATATATTTT. It codes for CASSLMRDRAGNTIYF.

This rearrangement joins TRBV5-1 to TRBJ2-7; possible D gene TRBD2, 5 bases. Trimming took off 4 bases at V and 0 bases at J, with 11 bases between the two ends. The CDR3 runs 14 residues. The V gene's germline CDR1 is SGHRS and CDR2 YFSETQ. CDR3 nucleotides: TGCGCCAGCAGCGAGGGTGGGTTCTCCTACGAGCAGTACTTC. Translating gives CASSEGGFSYEQYF.

In this sample, this clonotype turned up many times. The gene calls are TRBV27 and TRBJ1-5, with a weak D call TRBD1 (5 bases). The CDR3 sequence is 13 residues long. From germline, CDR1 is MNHEY and CDR2 SMNVEV (reference sequence). V lost 5 bases to trimming and J lost 3 bases, with 8 bases between them. Written as DNA, the CDR3 is TGTGCCAGCAGTGGGGCGATCAATCAGCCCCAGCATTTT. Amino acid sequence: CASSGAINQPQHF.

With regard to this clonotype: It may be a read error: a sequence one base away is much more abundant. Likely a read error: the CDR3 ends without its conserved phenylalanine or tryptophan. The chain combines TRBV28 with TRBJ2-7; D possibly corresponds to TRBD1 (5 bases). Trimming took off 3 bases at V and 0 bases at J, with 15 bases between the two ends. The CDR3 loop spans 16 amino acids. Germline CDR1 is MDHEN and CDR2 is SYDVKM. CDR3 DNA sequence: TGTGCCAGCAGTTTTCCCACGATCGACAGCTCCTACGAGCAGTACTCC. Its translation is CASSFPTIDSSYEQYS.

Ten or more counts support this clonotype. The chain combines TRBV2 with TRBJ2-3; tentatively, D is TRBD2 (6 bases). V dropped 0 bases and J dropped 6 bases, with 10 bases sitting between them. The CDR3 spans 14 residues. Germline lookup yields CDR1 SNHLY and CDR2 FYNNEI. CDR3 amino acids: CASSEAGGTDTQYF. DNA for the CDR3: TGTGCCAGCAGTGAAGCTGGCGGGACGGATACGCAGTATTTT.